A single sample is the source of the 5 T cell receptor beta chains below, sequenced in a study of blood T cell repertoires in COVID-19 (dated by TCRdb to about 2020). Libraries came from the immunoSEQ multiplex PCR assay. In its TCRdb copy, this immuneACCESS table keeps in-frame sequences only and misses some clones. Where compared with another copy, unresolved V genes explain less than half of these, and the others have no known cause. The sample contains more than 250,000 clones, approximately 85% of them found a single time. The biggest ten clones account for less than 2.5% of the sample. Sequencing was done on a sample of PBMCs or T cells enriched from blood (not recorded which). The receptors come from a man in his thirties or forties who had recovered from COVID-19.

The chain links TRBV19 to TRBJ2-2, with D maybe TRBD2 (5 bases). The CDR3 consists of 15 residues. Germline values: CDR1 LNHDA, CDR2 SQIVND (reference sequence). Trimming took 7 bases from V and 2 from J, leaving 14 bases between them. The CDR3 DNA is TGTGCCAGTACCCCCGGGATCAGTAACACCGGGGAGCTGTTTTTT. Its translation is CASTPGISNTGELFF. The entire variable domain, with the rest obtained from reference TRBV19 and TRBJ2-2, is as follows: DGGITQSPKYLFRKEGQNVTLSCEQNLNHDAMYWYRQDPGQGLRLIYYSQIVNDFQKGDIAEGYSVSREKKESFPLTVTSAQKNPTAFYLCASTPGISNTGELFFGEGSRLTVL.

This clone was detected once. The V gene is TRBV2, the J gene TRBJ2-7; 8 nucleotides match TRBD1. V shed 3 bases, J shed 4 bases, and the junction held 5 bases outside the gene matches. This CDR3 is built from 14 residues. Germline V gene data show CDR1 as SNHLY and CDR2 as FYNNEI. CDR3 coding DNA: TGTGCCAGCAGTGAGCCAGGGGGCGTTTACGAGCAGTACTTC. Its translation is CASSEPGGVYEQYF. Full variable domain (missing parts from reference TRBV2 and TRBJ2-7): EPEVTQTPSHQVTQMGQEVILRCVPISNHLYFYWYRQILGQKVEFLVSFYNNEISEKSEIFDDQFSVERPDGSNFTLKIRSTKLEDSAMYFCASSEPGGVYEQYFGPGTRLTVT.

V and J are TRBV15 and TRBJ2-2, with unresolved D. Trimming shortened V by 0 bases and J by 1 base, and 9 bases separated the two germline ends. CDR1 is LNHNV and CDR2 is YYDKDF in the germline V gene (reference sequence). The CDR3 is 16 amino acids. The CDR3 DNA reads TGTGCCACCAGCAGAGATTGGCAGCGGAACACCGGGGAGCTGTTTTTT. Translation gives CATSRDWQRNTGELFF.

The V and J genes are TRBV7-9 and TRBJ1-2, with TRBD1 as a possible D gene (5 bases). Trimming took 1 base from V and 2 from J, leaving 5 bases between them. Germline loops: CDR1 SEHNR, CDR2 FQNEAQ (reference sequence). The CDR3 runs 13 residues. CDR3 nucleotides: TGTGCCAGCAGCTTAGAGGGGAACTATGGCTACACCTTC. Translating gives CASSLEGNYGYTF.

This chain links TRBV23-1 with TRBJ1-1; 9 bases match TRBD1. TRBV23-1 is given ORF status, its function remaining uncertain. This CDR3 is 23 amino acids long. Trimming cost V 0 bases and J 1 base; bases outside gene matches: 24. The CDR3: CASSQSRQGETEDGPERNTEAFF. The DNA for the CDR3 is TGCGCCAGCAGTCAATCCCGACAGGGGGAAACCGAGGACGGCCCAGAAAGGAACACTGAAGCTTTCTTT.